The TCR beta chain under discussion was sequenced for a study of technical replicates of blood from a handful of donors. The V and J ends lost 0 bases and 7 bases, in that order; junction bases with no gene match: 7. The CDR3 sequence is 16 residues long. The V gene's germline CDR1 is MNHEY and CDR2 SVGAGI. Libraries were prepared by immunoSEQ multiplex PCR; TCRdb keeps only in-frame clonotypes and omits some of them. The table has some 77,000 clones, approximately 96% seen once; the top ten hold under 0.35%. Sequenced material: T cells isolated from PBMCs. The rearrangement uses TRBV6-5 and TRBJ1-3, with 9 bases matching TRBD1. The sequence was collected from a human donor in good health. CDR3 loop: CASSYSRDRVENTIYF. The DNA for the CDR3 is TGTGCCAGCAGTTACTCGAGGGACAGGGTCGAGAACACCATATATTTT.